The sequence of this TCR beta chain was determined in a study of shared clonotypes between healthy human individuals. Points from the study as a whole: Rarefaction analysis demonstrated incomplete sorted-subset sequencing notwithstanding large depth. The generation probabilities recorded for non-shared clonotypes fell below those of clonotypes shared by all four donors. Naive subsets generally had larger estimated richness than memory subsets. For naive CD4 cells, 4% to 5% of clonotypes were shared across a handful of donors.

Clones were read by immunoSEQ multiplex PCR, and TCRdb kept only the in-frame ones, dropping some. The table lists under 600,000 clones, 97% of them singletons. The CDR3 is 14 residues long. Trimming took 3 bases from V and 3 from J; bases not matched to a gene: 2. Germline V gene lookup returns CDR1 MNHEY and CDR2 SMNVEV (reference sequence). On this clone itself: As yet, its antigen is unknown.

Sequencing used naive CD4+ T cells sorted from blood. The subset is: CD45RA+ positively selected. This chain links TRBV27 with TRBJ1-5; 7 nucleotides match TRBD1. This clonotype was sampled from a woman in her twenties or thirties in good health. Written as DNA, the CDR3 is TGTGCCAGCAGTTTTGACAGGGACAATCAGCCCCAGCATTTT. This encodes CASSFDRDNQPQHF.